This TCR beta chain derives from a study of OX40 agonist ivuxolimab in advanced cancers. The ends were cut back, 4 bases at V and 0 bases at J, with 8 bases in the middle. This CDR3 region has 14 residues. Germline CDR1 SGHRS, CDR2 YFSETQ. TCRdb keeps only in-frame clones here, not all; method: immunoSEQ multiplex PCR. The sample consists of around 76,000 clones, approximately 85% of them appearing once. This receptor was taken from an adult with an advanced solid tumor such as melanoma, head and neck, liver or kidney cancer. The rearrangement joins TRBV5-1 to TRBJ1-3; D is possibly TRBD1 (5 bases). The specimen comprised CD4+ or CD8+ T cells sorted from blood, sampled in a trial of the OX40 agonist ivuxolimab. The CDR3 region has the DNA TGCGCCAGCAGCCGGGGGAGCTCTGGAAACACCATATATTTT. Translated, it gives CASSRGSSGNTIYF.